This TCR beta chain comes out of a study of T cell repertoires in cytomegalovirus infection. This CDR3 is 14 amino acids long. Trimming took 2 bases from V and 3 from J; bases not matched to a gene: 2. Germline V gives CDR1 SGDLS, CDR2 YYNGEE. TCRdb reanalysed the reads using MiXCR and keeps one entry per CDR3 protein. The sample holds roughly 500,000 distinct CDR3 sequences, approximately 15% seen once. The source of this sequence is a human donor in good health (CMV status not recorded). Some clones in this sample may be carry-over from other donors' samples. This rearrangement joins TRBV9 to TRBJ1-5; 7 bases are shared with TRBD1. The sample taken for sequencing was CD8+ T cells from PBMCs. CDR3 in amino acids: CASSVTGFNQPQHF. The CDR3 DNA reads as TGTGCCAGCAGCGTGACAGGGTTCAATCAGCCCCAGCATTTT. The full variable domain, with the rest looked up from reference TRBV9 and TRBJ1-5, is DSGVTQTPKHLITATGQRVTLRCSPRSGDLSVYWYQQSLDQGLQFLIQYYNGEERAKGNILERFSAQQFPDLHSELNLSSLELGDSALYFCASSVTGFNQPQHFGDGTRLSIL.